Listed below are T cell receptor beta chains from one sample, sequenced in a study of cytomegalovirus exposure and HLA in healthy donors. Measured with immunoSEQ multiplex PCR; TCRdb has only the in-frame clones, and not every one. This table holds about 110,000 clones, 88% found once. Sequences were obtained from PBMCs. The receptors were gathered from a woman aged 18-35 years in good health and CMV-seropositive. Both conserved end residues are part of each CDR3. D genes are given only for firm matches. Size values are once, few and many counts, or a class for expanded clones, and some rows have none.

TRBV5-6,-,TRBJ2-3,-,TGTGCCAGCAGCTCCCGTCCCGTCACAGATACGCAGTATTTT,CASSSRPVTDTQYF
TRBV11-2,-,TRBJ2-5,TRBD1,TGTGCCAGCAGCATGGGACAGACCCAAGAGACCCAGTACTTC,CASSMGQTQETQYF
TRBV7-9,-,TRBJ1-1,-,TGTGCCAGCAGCTTAGCCATCGAGGGGGTTCGGGGTTTCTTT,CASSLAIEGVRGFF
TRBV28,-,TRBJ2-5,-,TGTGCCAGCAGTTTAGGCCCGAGAGGAGAGACCCAGTACTTC,CASSLGPRGETQYF
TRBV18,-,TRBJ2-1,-,TGTGCCAGCTCACCACAAGGAGGACGATCCTACAATGAGCAGTTCTTC,CASSPQGGRSYNEQFF
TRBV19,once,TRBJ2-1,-,TGTGCCAGTAGTTGGGGACGGGCGGGGCTCGGAAAAGAGCAGTTCTTC,CASSWGRAGLGKEQFF
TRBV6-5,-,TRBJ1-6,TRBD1,TGTGCCAGCAGGACGGGACAGGCATTTAATTCACCCCTCCACTTT,CASRTGQAFNSPLHF
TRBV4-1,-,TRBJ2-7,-,TGCGCCAGCAGCCAAGAATTGAACGAGTCCCCCTACGAGCAGTACTTC,CASSQELNESPYEQYF
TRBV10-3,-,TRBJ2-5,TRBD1,TGTGCCATCGGAAGGACAGGGGGCATAGAGACCCAGTACTTC,CAIGRTGGIETQYF
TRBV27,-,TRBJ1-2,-,TGTGCCAGCAGTTTATCGTGGACAGACCACTTAAACTATGGCTACACCTTC,CASSLSWTDHLNYGYTF
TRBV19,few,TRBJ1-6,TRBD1,TGTGCCTCGGGGACAGGGTTGTCACCCCTCCACTTT,CASGTGLSPLHF
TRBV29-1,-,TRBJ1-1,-,TGCAGCGTTCAACCTGCCCGGGGGACTGAAGCTTTCTTT,CSVQPARGTEAFF
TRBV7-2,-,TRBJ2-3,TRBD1,TGTGCCAGCAGCTTACGGACAGGAGCTAGCACAGATACGCAGTATTTT,CASSLRTGASTDTQYF
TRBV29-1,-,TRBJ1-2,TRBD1,TGCAGCGTTGTCCGCCAGGGGGACTATGGCTACACCTTC,CSVVRQGDYGYTF
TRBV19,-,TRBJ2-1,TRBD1,TGTGCCAGGGGCCGAGGGACAGTACTTAATGAGCAGTTCTTC,CARGRGTVLNEQFF
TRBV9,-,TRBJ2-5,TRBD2,TGTGCCAGCAGCGTAGCGGGGGGGCCTGAGGAGACCCAGTACTTC,CASSVAGGPEETQYF
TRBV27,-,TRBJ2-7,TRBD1,TGTGCCAGCAGTTCCGCCCCACGGGACAGACCATACGAGCAGTACTTC,CASSSAPRDRPYEQYF
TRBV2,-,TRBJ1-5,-,TGTGCCAGCAGTGAAATCCTTAGCAATCAGCCCCAGCATTTT,CASSEILSNQPQHF
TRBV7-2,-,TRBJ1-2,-,TGTGCCAGCAGCGCCACTGGGCAGTCCTATGGCTACACCTTC,CASSATGQSYGYTF
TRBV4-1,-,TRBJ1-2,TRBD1,TGCGCCAGCAGCCTTCTCGGGACAGGGGCGCTCTCCGTCTATGGCTACACCTTC,CASSLLGTGALSVYGYTF
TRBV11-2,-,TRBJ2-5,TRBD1,TGTGCCAGCAGCTTACTTCCGGGACAGGGGCTCTTTGAGACCCAGTACTTC,CASSLLPGQGLFETQYF
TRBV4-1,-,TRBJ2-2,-,TGCGCCAGCAGCCAAGGGCGGTCGAACACCGGGGAGCTGTTTTTT,CASSQGRSNTGELFF